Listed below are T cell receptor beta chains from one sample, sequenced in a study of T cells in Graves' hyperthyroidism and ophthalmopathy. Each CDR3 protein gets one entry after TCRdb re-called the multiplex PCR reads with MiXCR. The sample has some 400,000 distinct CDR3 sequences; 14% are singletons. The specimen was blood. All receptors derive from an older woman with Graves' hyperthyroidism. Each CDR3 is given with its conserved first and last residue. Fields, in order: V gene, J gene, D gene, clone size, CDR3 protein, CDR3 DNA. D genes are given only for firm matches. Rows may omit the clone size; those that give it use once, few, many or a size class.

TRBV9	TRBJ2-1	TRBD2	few	CASSVLSSSGLNEQFF	TGTGCCAGCAGCGTATTGTCCTCTAGCGGGCTCAATGAGCAGTTCTTC
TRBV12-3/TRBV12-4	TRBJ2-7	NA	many	CASSLGRRSSYEQYF	TGTGCCAGCAGCCTGGGCAGGAGAAGCTCCTACGAGCAGTACTTC
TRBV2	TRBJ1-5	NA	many	CASREGFNQPQHF	TGTGCCAGCAGGGAGGGTTTTAACCAGCCCCAGCATTTT
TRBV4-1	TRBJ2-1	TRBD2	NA	CASSMGLASLGEQFF	TGCGCCAGCAGTATGGGACTAGCATCATTGGGTGAGCAGTTCTTC
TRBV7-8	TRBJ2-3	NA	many	CASRGPAGAGDTQYF	TGTGCCAGCAGGGGCCCCGCGGGGGCGGGAGATACGCAGTATTTT
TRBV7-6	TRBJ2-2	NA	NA	CASSLEVGAHTGELFF	TGTGCCAGCAGCTTAGAGGTGGGGGCGCACACCGGGGAGCTGTTTTTT
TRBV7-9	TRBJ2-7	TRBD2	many	CASTPLREGLYEQYF	TGTGCCAGCACCCCCTTGCGGGAGGGCCTCTACGAGCAGTACTTC
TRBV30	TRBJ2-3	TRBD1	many	CAWSEGQGGDTQYF	TGTGCCTGGAGTGAAGGACAGGGCGGCGATACGCAGTATTTT
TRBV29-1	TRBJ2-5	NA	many	CSVYLGETQYF	TGCAGCGTCTATCTGGGGGAGACCCAGTACTTC
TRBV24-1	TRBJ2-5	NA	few	CATSDPGATETQYF	TGTGCCACCAGTGATCCAGGGGCTACAGAGACCCAGTACTTC
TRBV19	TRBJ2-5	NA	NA	CASKGRVTPGETQYF	TGTGCCAGTAAAGGTAGAGTTACACCCGGGGAGACCCAGTACTTC
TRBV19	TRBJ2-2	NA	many	CASSIGQNTGELFF	TGTGCCAGTAGTATCGGACAGAACACCGGGGAGCTGTTTTTT
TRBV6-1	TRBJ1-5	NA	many	CASRGTGNQPQHF	TGTGCCAGCAGGGGAACCGGCAATCAGCCCCAGCATTTT
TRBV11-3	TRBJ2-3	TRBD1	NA	CASGQGDRVEDTQYF	TGTGCCAGCGGCCAAGGGGACAGGGTGGAGGATACGCAGTATTTT
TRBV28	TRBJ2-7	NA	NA	CASSFARDSYEQYF	TGTGCCAGCAGCTTTGCGCGGGACTCCTACGAGCAGTACTTC
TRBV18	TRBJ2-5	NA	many	CASSPPPGRETQYF	TGTGCCAGCTCACCACCCCCCGGGCGTGAGACCCAGTACTTC
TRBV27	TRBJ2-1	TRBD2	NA	CASSEAGLAGVEQFF	TGTGCCAGCAGTGAGGCGGGCCTAGCGGGAGTGGAGCAGTTCTTC
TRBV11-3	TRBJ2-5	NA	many	CASSLGSDGQETQYF	TGTGCCAGCAGCTTAGGATCCGACGGCCAAGAGACCCAGTACTTC
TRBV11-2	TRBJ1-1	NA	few	CASSAPGSGTEAFF	TGTGCCAGCAGCGCTCCTGGTAGTGGCACTGAAGCTTTCTTT
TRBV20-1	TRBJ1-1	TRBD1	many	CSAPTGGFEAFF	TGCAGTGCGCCTACAGGGGGCTTTGAAGCTTTCTTT
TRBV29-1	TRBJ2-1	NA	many	CSVEGRGQYNEQFF	TGCAGCGTTGAAGGGAGGGGACAGTACAATGAGCAGTTCTTC
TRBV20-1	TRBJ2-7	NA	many	CSASRAGHSYEQYF	TGCAGTGCTAGTCGGGCGGGTCACTCCTACGAGCAGTACTTC
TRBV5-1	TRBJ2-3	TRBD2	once	CASSLEARLAGPTDTQYF	TGCGCCAGCAGCTTGGAGGCCAGACTAGCGGGACCCACAGATACGCAGTATTTT
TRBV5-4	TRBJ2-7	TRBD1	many	CASSPSGGITYEQYF	TGTGCCAGCAGTCCTTCAGGGGGTATAACGTACGAGCAGTACTTC
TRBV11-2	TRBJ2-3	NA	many	CASSLDGQVGGTQYF	TGTGCCAGCAGCTTAGATGGACAAGTTGGGGGTACGCAGTATTTT
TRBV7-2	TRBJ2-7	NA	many	CASSLVVSSYEQYF	TGTGCCAGCAGTTTAGTGGTCTCCTCCTACGAGCAGTACTTC
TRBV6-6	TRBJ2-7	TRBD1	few	CASSYSVDRGHEQYF	TGTGCCAGCAGTTACTCGGTGGACAGGGGCCACGAGCAGTACTTC
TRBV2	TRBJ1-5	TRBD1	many	CASRGDRGQHQPQHF	TGTGCCAGCAGGGGAGACAGGGGGCAGCATCAGCCCCAGCATTTT
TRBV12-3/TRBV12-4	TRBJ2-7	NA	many	CASSSGLLDEQYF	TGTGCCAGCAGTTCAGGCCTGTTGGACGAGCAGTACTTC
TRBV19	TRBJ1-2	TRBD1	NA	CASVDREDYGYTF	TGTGCCAGCGTGGACAGGGAGGACTATGGCTACACCTTC
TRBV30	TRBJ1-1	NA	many	CAWSVIEAFF	TGTGCCTGGAGTGTAATTGAAGCTTTCTTT
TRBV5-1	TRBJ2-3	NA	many	CASSLDPLGDTQYF	TGCGCCAGCAGCTTGGACCCTCTAGGAGATACGCAGTATTTT
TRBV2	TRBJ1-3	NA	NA	CASSENSSGNTIYF	TGTGCCAGCAGTGAGAACAGCTCTGGAAACACCATATATTTT
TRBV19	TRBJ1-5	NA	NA	CASSIARRQGGTQPQHF	TGTGCCAGTAGTATAGCACGGCGGCAGGGTGGAACTCAGCCCCAGCATTTT
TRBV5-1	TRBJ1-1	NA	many	CASRQDSSGNTEAFF	TGCGCCAGCAGGCAGGATTCCAGCGGGAACACTGAAGCTTTCTTT
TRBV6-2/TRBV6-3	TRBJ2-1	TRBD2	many	CASKVGLTNSEQFF	TGTGCCAGCAAGGTGGGACTAACAAATAGTGAGCAGTTCTTC
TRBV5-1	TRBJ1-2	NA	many	CASSLEGGGYGYTF	TGCGCCAGCAGCTTGGAAGGGGGGGGCTATGGCTACACCTTC
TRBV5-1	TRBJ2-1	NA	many	CASSLATGLTSYNEQFF	TGCGCCAGCAGCTTGGCAACAGGGCTTACCTCCTACAATGAGCAGTTCTTC
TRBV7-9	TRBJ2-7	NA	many	CASSSSLGFTYEQYF	TGTGCCAGCAGCTCATCCTTGGGTTTCACCTACGAGCAGTACTTC